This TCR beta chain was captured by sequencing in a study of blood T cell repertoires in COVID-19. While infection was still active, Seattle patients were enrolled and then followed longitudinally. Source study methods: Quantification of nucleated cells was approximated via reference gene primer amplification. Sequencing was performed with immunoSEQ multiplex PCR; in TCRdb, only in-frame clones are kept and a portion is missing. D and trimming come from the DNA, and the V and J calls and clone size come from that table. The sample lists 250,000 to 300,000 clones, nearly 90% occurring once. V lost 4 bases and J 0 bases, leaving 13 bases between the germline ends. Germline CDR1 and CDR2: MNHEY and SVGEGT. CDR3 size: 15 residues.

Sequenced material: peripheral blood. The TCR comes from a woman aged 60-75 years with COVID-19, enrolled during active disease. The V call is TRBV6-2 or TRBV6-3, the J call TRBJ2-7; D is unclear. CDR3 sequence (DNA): TGTGCCAGCAGTTCTCACCAAAAGAGCTCCTACGAGCAGTACTTC. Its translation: CASSSHQKSSYEQYF.